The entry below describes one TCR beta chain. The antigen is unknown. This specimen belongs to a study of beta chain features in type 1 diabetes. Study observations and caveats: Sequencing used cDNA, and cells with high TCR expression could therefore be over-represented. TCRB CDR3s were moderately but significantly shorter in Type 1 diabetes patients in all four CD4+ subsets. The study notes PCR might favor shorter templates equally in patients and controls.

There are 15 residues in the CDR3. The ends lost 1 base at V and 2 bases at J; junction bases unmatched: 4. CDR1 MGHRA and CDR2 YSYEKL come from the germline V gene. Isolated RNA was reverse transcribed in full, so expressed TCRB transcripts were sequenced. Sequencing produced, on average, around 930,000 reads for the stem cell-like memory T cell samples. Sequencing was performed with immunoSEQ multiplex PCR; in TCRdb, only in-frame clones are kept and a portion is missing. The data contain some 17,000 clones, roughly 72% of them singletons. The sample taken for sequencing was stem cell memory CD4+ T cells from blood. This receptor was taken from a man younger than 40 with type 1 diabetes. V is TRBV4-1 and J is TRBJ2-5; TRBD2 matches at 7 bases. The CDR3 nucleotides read TGCGCCAGCAGCCAAGTCCCGGGACTACAAGAGACCCAGTACTTC. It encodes CASSQVPGLQETQYF.